This T cell receptor beta chain was sequenced for a study of regulatory T cells in long-lasting Graves disease. As for the study in general: Newly diagnosed Graves' patients had taken antithyroid drugs under 3 months. Whole-study results and caveats: New patients shared fewer public clonotypes (approximately 1,000) than persistent patients did (around 2,900).

Trimming pared 4 bases from V and 6 bases from J, leaving 14 bases between. CDR1 is SGHRS and CDR2 is YFSETQ in the germline V gene. There are 14 residues in the CDR3. Both iRepertoire HTBI primers and Arm-PCR of CDR3 regions were used to build the TCR beta libraries. TCRdb reanalysed the multiplex PCR reads using MiXCR and keeps one entry per CDR3 protein. The sample consists of 500,000 or so distinct CDR3 sequences, roughly 17% of them appearing once. The sample holds many counts of this clonotype. What it binds is not known. As for time point: newly diagnosed GD, antithyroid drugs for less than 3 months. PBMC-extracted RNA yielded the TCR library. The same data also went into a second study, on T cells in Graves' hyperthyroidism and ophthalmopathy. From that report: First-round RT-PCR with HTBI primers amplified the TCR CDR3 region.

The rearrangement links TRBV5-1 to TRBJ2-1; D remains unclear. The input for sequencing was peripheral blood mononuclear cells (PBMCs), taken at new diagnosis, from a patient treated with antithyroid drugs. This clonotype originated in a man aged 40-50 years with Graves disease. CDR3 sequence: CASSLASFGNEQFF. DNA of the CDR3: TGCGCCAGCAGCCTCGCCTCCTTCGGCAATGAGCAGTTCTTC. Full variable domain (outside the CDR3, taken from reference TRBV5-1 and TRBJ2-1): KAGVTQTPRYLIKTRGQQVTLSCSPISGHRSVSWYQQTPGQGLQFLFEYFSETQRNKGNFPGRFSGRQFSNSRSEMNVSTLELGDSALYLCASSLASFGNEQFFGPGTRLTVL.